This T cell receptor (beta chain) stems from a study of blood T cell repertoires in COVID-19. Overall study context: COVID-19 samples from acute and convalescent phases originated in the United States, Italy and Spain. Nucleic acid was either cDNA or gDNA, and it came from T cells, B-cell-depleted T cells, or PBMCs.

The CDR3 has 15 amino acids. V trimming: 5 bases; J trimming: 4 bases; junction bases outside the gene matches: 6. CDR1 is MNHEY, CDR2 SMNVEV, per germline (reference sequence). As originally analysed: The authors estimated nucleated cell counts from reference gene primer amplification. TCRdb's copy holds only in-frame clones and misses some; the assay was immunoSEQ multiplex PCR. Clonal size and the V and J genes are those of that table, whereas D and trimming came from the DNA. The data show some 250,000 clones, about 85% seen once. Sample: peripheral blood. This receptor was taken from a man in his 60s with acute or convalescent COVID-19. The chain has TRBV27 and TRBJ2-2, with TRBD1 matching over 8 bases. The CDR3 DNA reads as TGTGCCAGCAGTCTGACAGGGGCCGCCACCGGGGAGCTGTTTTTT. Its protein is CASSLTGAATGELFF.